This T cell receptor beta chain came from a study of blood T cell repertoires in COVID-19. The length of the CDR3 is 16 residues. V gave up 3 bases and J gave up 0 bases; unmatched junction bases: 4. Per the germline V gene, CDR1 is KGHDR and CDR2 is SFDVKD. TCRdb's copy holds only in-frame clones and misses some; the assay was immunoSEQ multiplex PCR. This table has about 80,000 clones, approximately 80% appearing once. Sequencing was carried out using peripheral blood. The clonotype comes from a woman aged 70-85 years with acute or convalescent COVID-19. V is TRBV24-1 and J is TRBJ2-1; 7 bases map to TRBD1. The CDR3 bases are TGTGCCACCAGTGATGACAGGGTTGGCTCCTACAATGAGCAGTTCTTC. This translates into CATSDDRVGSYNEQFF.